The rows below give T cell receptor beta chains drawn from one sample of a study of response to subunit inactivated influenza vaccine. One entry per CDR3 protein, called by TCRdb with MiXCR from the RT-PCR reads. In the table there are under 950,000 distinct CDR3 sequences, 20% to 25% of which are singletons. Sequenced material: PBMCs from blood, taken less than 6 days after vaccination. Every receptor here comes from a man between 45 and 60 years old who received an inactivated influenza vaccine. The CDR3 runs from the conserved cysteine through the conserved F or W. Each record gives: D gene, J gene, V gene, clone size, CDR3 protein, CDR3 DNA. The D gene is left open where the match is weak. Only some rows state a clone size, as once, few, many or a class for expanded clones.

d_call: TRBD1
j_call: TRBJ2-3
v_call: TRBV24-1
clone_size: -
cdr3_aa: CATSDFSAGGRTDTQYF
cdr3_nt: TGTGCCACCAGTGATTTTAGTGCAGGGGGCCGCACAGATACGCAGTATTTT

d_call: TRBD2
j_call: TRBJ2-4
v_call: TRBV11-2
clone_size: few
cdr3_aa: CASSSSGPNIQYF
cdr3_nt: TGTGCCAGCAGCTCTAGCGGACCAAACATTCAGTACTTC

d_call: TRBD1
j_call: TRBJ2-7
v_call: TRBV7-6
clone_size: few
cdr3_aa: CASSAGQAYYEQYF
cdr3_nt: TGTGCCAGCAGCGCGGGACAGGCCTACTACGAGCAGTACTTC

d_call: -
j_call: TRBJ2-3
v_call: TRBV5-1
clone_size: few
cdr3_aa: CASSPWTETSTDTQYF
cdr3_nt: TGCGCCAGCAGCCCCTGGACAGAAACAAGCACAGATACGCAGTATTTT

d_call: TRBD1
j_call: TRBJ2-1
v_call: TRBV7-8
clone_size: few
cdr3_aa: CASSPSGGTGRNEQFF
cdr3_nt: TGTGCCAGCAGCCCAAGTGGCGGGACAGGGCGCAATGAGCAGTTCTTC

d_call: -
j_call: TRBJ2-7
v_call: TRBV10-3
clone_size: once
cdr3_aa: CAISKGGSAYEQYF
cdr3_nt: TGTGCCATCAGTAAGGGGGGGAGTGCTTACGAGCAGTACTTC

d_call: TRBD2
j_call: TRBJ2-3
v_call: TRBV7-2
clone_size: -
cdr3_aa: CASTPGGLDTQYF
cdr3_nt: TGTGCCAGCACCCCCGGGGGGTTGGATACGCAGTATTTT

d_call: -
j_call: TRBJ2-7
v_call: TRBV7-2
clone_size: -
cdr3_aa: CASSLDRTTYEQYF
cdr3_nt: TGTGCCAGCAGCTTAGACCGGACTACCTACGAGCAGTACTTC

d_call: TRBD1
j_call: TRBJ2-6
v_call: TRBV13
clone_size: -
cdr3_aa: CASSLNRGSGANVLTF
cdr3_nt: TGTGCCAGCAGCTTGAACAGGGGATCTGGGGCCAACGTCCTGACTTTC

d_call: TRBD2
j_call: TRBJ2-3
v_call: TRBV12-3/TRBV12-4
clone_size: few
cdr3_aa: CASSLAGFTADTQYF
cdr3_nt: TGTGCCAGCAGTCTAGCGGGGTTCACTGCAGATACGCAGTATTTT

d_call: TRBD1
j_call: TRBJ2-3
v_call: TRBV20-1
clone_size: -
cdr3_aa: CSARDQGADTQYF
cdr3_nt: TGCAGTGCTAGAGACCAGGGGGCAGATACGCAGTATTTT

d_call: TRBD2
j_call: TRBJ2-1
v_call: TRBV9
clone_size: -
cdr3_aa: CASSVATRGGYLFF
cdr3_nt: TGTGCCAGCAGCGTAGCTACGCGGGGGGGCTATTTGTTCTTC

d_call: -
j_call: TRBJ1-2
v_call: TRBV4-1
clone_size: -
cdr3_aa: CASSQDMSYGYTF
cdr3_nt: TGCGCCAGCAGCCAGGACATGAGCTATGGCTACACCTTC

d_call: -
j_call: TRBJ2-1
v_call: TRBV6-1
clone_size: few
cdr3_aa: CASTLDWNNEQFF
cdr3_nt: TGTGCCAGCACTCTTGACTGGAACAATGAGCAGTTCTTC

d_call: -
j_call: TRBJ2-1
v_call: TRBV7-2
clone_size: -
cdr3_aa: CASSLGGVFDEQFF
cdr3_nt: TGTGCCAGCAGCTTAGGGGGGGTATTCGATGAGCAGTTCTTC

d_call: -
j_call: TRBJ1-6
v_call: TRBV6-5
clone_size: -
cdr3_aa: CASSYSDRGISPLHF
cdr3_nt: TGTGCCAGCAGTTACTCGGATCGAGGGATTTCACCCCTCCACTTT

d_call: -
j_call: TRBJ2-2
v_call: TRBV4-3
clone_size: -
cdr3_aa: CASSQNRLGAGELFF
cdr3_nt: TGCGCCAGCAGCCAGAACAGGCTAGGAGCCGGGGAGCTGTTTTTT

d_call: TRBD1
j_call: TRBJ1-1
v_call: TRBV20-1
clone_size: -
cdr3_aa: CSARIAGGTEAFF
cdr3_nt: TGCAGTGCTAGAATCGCAGGGGGCACTGAAGCTTTCTTT

d_call: TRBD2
j_call: TRBJ2-3
v_call: TRBV6-2/TRBV6-3
clone_size: -
cdr3_aa: CASSSWLAAPDTQYF
cdr3_nt: TGTGCCAGCAGTTCGTGGCTAGCGGCCCCAGATACGCAGTATTTT

d_call: -
j_call: TRBJ2-3
v_call: TRBV20-1
clone_size: -
cdr3_aa: CSARARSTDTQYF
cdr3_nt: TGCAGTGCTAGAGCAAGGAGCACAGATACGCAGTATTTT

d_call: TRBD1
j_call: TRBJ1-1
v_call: TRBV20-1
clone_size: -
cdr3_aa: CSAGSPGTELNWFGAFF
cdr3_nt: TGCAGTGCCGGTAGCCCCGGGACAGAGCTGAACTGGTTTGGGGCTTTCTTT

d_call: -
j_call: TRBJ1-5
v_call: TRBV29-1
clone_size: many
cdr3_aa: CSVPPAPFHQPQHF
cdr3_nt: TGCAGCGTCCCTCCGGCTCCCTTTCATCAGCCCCAGCATTTT

d_call: -
j_call: TRBJ1-5
v_call: TRBV5-1
clone_size: few
cdr3_aa: CASSLPGLKEKGNQPQHF
cdr3_nt: TGCGCCAGCAGCTTGCCGGGACTCAAAGAAAAGGGCAATCAGCCCCAGCATTTT

d_call: -
j_call: TRBJ2-2
v_call: TRBV15
clone_size: -
cdr3_aa: CATSRVPRRTGELFF
cdr3_nt: TGTGCCACCAGCAGAGTTCCCCGTCGGACCGGGGAGCTGTTTTTT

d_call: -
j_call: TRBJ2-3
v_call: TRBV6-5
clone_size: -
cdr3_aa: CASSYSGHPTDTQYF
cdr3_nt: TGTGCCAGCAGTTACTCGGGCCATCCCACAGATACGCAGTATTTT

d_call: -
j_call: TRBJ2-3
v_call: TRBV20-1
clone_size: few
cdr3_aa: CSANTAPNPDTQYF
cdr3_nt: TGCAGTGCAAACACAGCCCCGAATCCAGATACGCAGTATTTT

d_call: TRBD1
j_call: TRBJ2-3
v_call: TRBV27
clone_size: -
cdr3_aa: CASSGTGTGWTDTQYF
cdr3_nt: TGTGCCAGCAGTGGGACCGGGACAGGGTGGACAGATACGCAGTATTTT

d_call: -
j_call: TRBJ2-1
v_call: TRBV5-4
clone_size: -
cdr3_aa: CASSLAWTAYNEQFF
cdr3_nt: TGTGCCAGCAGCTTGGCATGGACTGCCTACAATGAGCAGTTCTTC

d_call: -
j_call: TRBJ1-1
v_call: TRBV5-1
clone_size: many
cdr3_aa: CASSLAGLGTEAFF
cdr3_nt: TGCGCCAGCAGCTTGGCAGGGTTGGGCACTGAAGCTTTCTTT

d_call: TRBD2
j_call: TRBJ2-3
v_call: TRBV20-1
clone_size: few
cdr3_aa: CSAILAALGTDTQYF
cdr3_nt: TGCAGTGCTATACTAGCGGCATTGGGCACAGATACGCAGTATTTT

d_call: TRBD1
j_call: TRBJ2-7
v_call: TRBV20-1
clone_size: few
cdr3_aa: CSALNLGQGSYEQYF
cdr3_nt: TGCAGTGCCCTAAATCTGGGACAGGGCTCCTACGAGCAGTACTTC

d_call: -
j_call: TRBJ2-7
v_call: TRBV28
clone_size: -
cdr3_aa: CASSLWPGGTYEQYF
cdr3_nt: TGTGCCAGCAGTTTATGGCCGGGGGGCACCTACGAGCAGTACTTC

d_call: -
j_call: TRBJ1-2
v_call: TRBV20-1
clone_size: few
cdr3_aa: CSAIGQSKGGYTF
cdr3_nt: TGCAGTGCGATCGGACAGTCGAAGGGTGGCTACACCTTC

d_call: -
j_call: TRBJ2-2
v_call: TRBV12-2
clone_size: -
cdr3_aa: CASRPPDHRDRGTGELFF
cdr3_nt: TGTGCAAGTCGCCCCCCTGACCATCGGGACAGGGGCACCGGGGAGCTGTTTTTT

d_call: -
j_call: TRBJ1-4
v_call: TRBV7-9
clone_size: -
cdr3_aa: CASSSSRVFNEKLFF
cdr3_nt: TGTGCCAGCAGTTCGAGCCGGGTCTTTAATGAAAAACTGTTTTTT

d_call: -
j_call: TRBJ2-1
v_call: TRBV4-3
clone_size: many
cdr3_aa: CASSQGVSPALSSYNEQFF
cdr3_nt: TGCGCCAGCAGCCAAGGGGTTAGTCCAGCGCTGAGCTCCTACAATGAGCAGTTCTTC

d_call: TRBD2
j_call: TRBJ2-3
v_call: TRBV20-1
clone_size: -
cdr3_aa: CSASTSGAADTQYF
cdr3_nt: TGCAGTGCCTCGACTAGCGGGGCTGCAGATACGCAGTATTTT

d_call: TRBD1
j_call: TRBJ1-1
v_call: TRBV7-8
clone_size: -
cdr3_aa: CASSLYQGARTEAFF
cdr3_nt: TGTGCCAGCAGCTTATATCAGGGGGCCAGGACTGAAGCTTTCTTT

d_call: -
j_call: TRBJ2-3
v_call: TRBV20-1
clone_size: few
cdr3_aa: CSARDPREHTDTQYF
cdr3_nt: TGCAGTGCTAGAGATCCTCGGGAGCACACAGATACGCAGTATTTT

d_call: -
j_call: TRBJ1-2
v_call: TRBV6-2/TRBV6-3
clone_size: -
cdr3_aa: CASSYAPLDGYTF
cdr3_nt: TGTGCCAGCAGTTACGCCCCGCTTGATGGCTACACCTTC

d_call: -
j_call: TRBJ2-5
v_call: TRBV5-1
clone_size: few
cdr3_aa: CASSLNGPETQYF
cdr3_nt: TGCGCCAGCAGCTTAAACGGGCCAGAGACCCAGTACTTC

d_call: -
j_call: TRBJ1-2
v_call: TRBV7-2
clone_size: -
cdr3_aa: CASSLAIWEYNYGYTF
cdr3_nt: TGTGCCAGCAGCTTAGCGATCTGGGAGTATAACTATGGCTACACCTTC

d_call: -
j_call: TRBJ2-3
v_call: TRBV20-1
clone_size: -
cdr3_aa: CSARSGPFRTDTQYF
cdr3_nt: TGCAGTGCTAGATCTGGACCCTTTCGCACAGATACGCAGTATTTT

d_call: TRBD2
j_call: TRBJ2-2
v_call: TRBV28
clone_size: -
cdr3_aa: CASSNAGLAGATNTGELFF
cdr3_nt: TGTGCCAGCAGTAATGCGGGACTAGCGGGAGCCACGAACACCGGGGAGCTGTTTTTT

d_call: TRBD1
j_call: TRBJ2-5
v_call: TRBV5-1
clone_size: -
cdr3_aa: CASSLGGDRGTETQYF
cdr3_nt: TGCGCCAGCAGCTTGGGTGGGGACAGAGGGACGGAGACCCAGTACTTC

d_call: TRBD1
j_call: TRBJ2-1
v_call: TRBV9
clone_size: -
cdr3_aa: CASSGTGLSYNEQFF
cdr3_nt: TGTGCCAGCAGCGGGACAGGGTTAAGCTACAATGAGCAGTTCTTC

d_call: TRBD2
j_call: TRBJ2-6
v_call: TRBV2
clone_size: -
cdr3_aa: CASRGLAGVLSGANVLTF
cdr3_nt: TGTGCCAGCAGAGGACTAGCGGGAGTTTTATCTGGGGCCAACGTCCTGACTTTC

d_call: -
j_call: TRBJ2-1
v_call: TRBV7-8
clone_size: -
cdr3_aa: CASSFTNRGINEQFF
cdr3_nt: TGTGCCAGCAGCTTTACCAATCGCGGGATAAATGAGCAGTTCTTC

d_call: -
j_call: TRBJ2-1
v_call: TRBV7-9
clone_size: many
cdr3_aa: CASSLQSIDNEQFF
cdr3_nt: TGTGCCAGCAGCTTACAATCGATTGACAATGAGCAGTTCTTC

d_call: -
j_call: TRBJ1-6
v_call: TRBV20-1
clone_size: -
cdr3_aa: CSARDAGRGSYNSPLHF
cdr3_nt: TGCAGTGCTAGAGATGCTGGGAGGGGTTCCTATAATTCACCCCTCCACTTT

d_call: -
j_call: TRBJ2-1
v_call: TRBV7-9
clone_size: -
cdr3_aa: CASSSVWGAIIDEQFF
cdr3_nt: TGTGCCAGCAGCTCCGTCTGGGGGGCCATTATCGATGAGCAGTTCTTC

d_call: TRBD1
j_call: TRBJ1-1
v_call: TRBV28
clone_size: few
cdr3_aa: CASSHGQGQAFF
cdr3_nt: TGTGCCAGCAGTCATGGACAGGGACAAGCTTTCTTT

d_call: -
j_call: TRBJ2-3
v_call: TRBV6-1
clone_size: few
cdr3_aa: CASSDYGFTSTDTQYF
cdr3_nt: TGTGCCAGCAGTGATTACGGGTTTACTAGCACAGATACGCAGTATTTT

d_call: -
j_call: TRBJ2-5
v_call: TRBV3-1
clone_size: -
cdr3_aa: CASSPTFGPKETQYF
cdr3_nt: TGTGCCAGCAGCCCCACTTTCGGGCCGAAAGAGACCCAGTACTTC

d_call: TRBD1
j_call: TRBJ2-7
v_call: TRBV4-2
clone_size: few
cdr3_aa: CASSPGGTGGQQYF
cdr3_nt: TGTGCCAGCAGCCCGGGAGGGACAGGGGGCCAGCAGTACTTC

d_call: TRBD2
j_call: TRBJ2-1
v_call: TRBV7-2
clone_size: -
cdr3_aa: CASSLSSGRSEQFF
cdr3_nt: TGTGCCAGCAGCTTATCTAGCGGGAGAAGTGAGCAGTTCTTC

d_call: -
j_call: TRBJ1-1
v_call: TRBV29-1
clone_size: -
cdr3_aa: CSGTPTLNTEAFF
cdr3_nt: TGCAGCGGAACTCCCACCCTGAACACTGAAGCTTTCTTT